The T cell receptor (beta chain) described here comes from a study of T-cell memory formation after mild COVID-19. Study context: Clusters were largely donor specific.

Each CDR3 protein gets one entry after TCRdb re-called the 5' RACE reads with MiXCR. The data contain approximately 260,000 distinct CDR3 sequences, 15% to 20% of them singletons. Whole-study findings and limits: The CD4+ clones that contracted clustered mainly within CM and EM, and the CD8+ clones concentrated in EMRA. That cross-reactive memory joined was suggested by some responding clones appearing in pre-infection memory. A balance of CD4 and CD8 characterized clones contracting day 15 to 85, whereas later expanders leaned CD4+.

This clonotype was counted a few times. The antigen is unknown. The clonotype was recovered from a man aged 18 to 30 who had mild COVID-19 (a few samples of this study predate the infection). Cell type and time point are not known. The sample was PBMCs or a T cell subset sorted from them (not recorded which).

For the CDR3, the DNA is TGTGCCAGCAGTGACGGACAGGGGGCCACAGATACGCAGTATTTT. It is translated as CASSDGQGATDTQYF. This sequence joins TRBV25-1 and TRBJ2-3; 11 positions match TRBD1. The ends lost 3 bases at V and 2 bases at J; junction bases unmatched: 1. CDR1 and CDR2 from the germline V gene are MGHDK and SYGVNS. This CDR3 is 15 amino acids long.